Below are 25 T cell receptor beta chains sequenced from a single sample in a study of cytomegalovirus exposure and HLA in healthy donors. TCRdb's copy holds only in-frame clones and misses some; the assay was immunoSEQ multiplex PCR. Of about 150,000 clones in the sample, about 86% are singletons; the top ten hold about 22%. What was sequenced was PBMCs. These receptors were taken from a man between 18 and 29 years old in good health and CMV-seropositive.

This clone was seen a few times. The genes are TRBV4-3 and TRBJ2-6; 9 nucleotides line up with TRBD1. The germline gives CDR1 LGHNA, CDR2 YSLEER. This CDR3 has 19 residues. The J segment lost 2 bases and the V segment lost 0 bases, leaving 8 bases of the junction unmatched. CDR3 loop: CASSQDLGTGPPGANVLTF. CDR3 DNA sequence: TGCGCCAGCAGCCAAGATTTGGGGACAGGGCCCCCTGGGGCCAACGTCCTGACTTTC.

The rearrangement links TRBV27 to TRBJ1-1; D is undetermined. Trimming stripped 4 bases from V and 0 bases from J, with 6 bases between. Germline V gene data show CDR1 as MNHEY and CDR2 as SMNVEV (reference sequence). The CDR3 has 13 amino acids. The CDR3: CASSSLMNTEAFF. Written as DNA, the CDR3 is TGTGCCAGCAGTTCGCTAATGAACACTGAAGCTTTCTTT.

This sequence joins TRBV10-1 and TRBJ2-7; D might be TRBD1 (6 bases). V lost 3 bases to trimming and J lost 3 bases, with 30 bases between them. The length of the CDR3 is 20 residues. From germline, CDR1 is WNHNN and CDR2 SYGVQD (reference sequence). CDR3 sequence: CASSDLVFRFEGDRSYEQYF. In DNA, the CDR3 is TGCGCCAGCAGTGATCTCGTATTTCGATTTGAGGGGGATCGGAGCTACGAGCAGTACTTC.

This chain joins TRBV6-5 and TRBJ2-1, with TRBD2 matching over 9 bases. Trimming at V came to 6 bases and at J to 7 bases, leaving 10 bases not matched to a gene. There are 15 residues in the CDR3. The germline gives CDR1 MNHEY, CDR2 SVGAGI. CDR3 loop: CASSNRLAGLNEQFF. The CDR3 DNA is TGTGCCAGCAGCAACAGGCTAGCGGGGTTGAATGAGCAGTTCTTC.

The J gene is TRBJ2-7, the V gene TRBV30, with TRBD2 as a possible D gene (6 bases). Trimming left V 3 bases short and J 3 bases short, with 18 bases between. CDR1 is GTSNPN, CDR2 SVGIG, per germline (reference sequence). The CDR3 loop spans 15 amino acids. The CDR3 region has the DNA TGTGCCTGGAGAGAAGCGGGCCGGAGTGGCTACGAGCAGTACTTC. As protein: CAWREAGRSGYEQYF.

This clone has more than one count but fewer than ten. The chain couples TRBV6-5 to TRBJ2-7; 8 bases map to TRBD1. Trimming at V came to 8 bases and at J to 2 bases, leaving 5 bases not matched to a gene. The germline gives CDR1 MNHEY, CDR2 SVGAGI. The CDR3 totals 13 residues. The CDR3 DNA is TGTGCCAGCCGTAAGGGACAGGCCTACGAGCAGTACTTC. It specifies CASRKGQAYEQYF.

The CDR3 DNA is TGTGCCAGCAGCTTGGAGGGACAGAAAGAAAAACTGTTTTTT. Translating it yields CASSLEGQKEKLFF. The chain carries TRBV5-8 and TRBJ1-4; 7 bases match TRBD1. V lost 0 bases and J lost 8; bases outside the gene matches: 4. CDR1 and CDR2 (germline): SGHTS, YDEGEE. The CDR3 spans 14 residues.

The chain combines TRBV9 with TRBJ1-1; D possibly corresponds to TRBD1 (6 bases). The CDR3 has 13 amino acids. Between the trimmed V and J ends, which lost 9 bases and 1 base, there was a span of 13 bases. CDR1 is SGDLS and CDR2 is YYNGEE in the germline V gene. CDR3 protein: CAIGQSRNTEAFF. The CDR3 DNA reads TGTGCCATCGGACAGTCCAGGAACACTGAAGCTTTCTTT.

The V gene is TRBV15, the J gene TRBJ2-1; tentatively, D is TRBD2 (6 bases). The V and J ends lost 0 bases and 2 bases respectively, with 11 bases between them. Germline CDR1 and CDR2: LNHNV and YYDKDF (reference sequence). The CDR3 loop spans 16 amino acids. The CDR3 coding sequence is TGTGCCACCAGCAGAGATAGCGGCCCCCCCTACAATGAGCAGTTCTTC. Translating gives CATSRDSGPPYNEQFF. Using reference TRBV15 and TRBJ2-1 for the parts outside the CDR3, the full variable domain is DAMVIQNPRYQVTQFGKPVTLSCSQTLNHNVMYWYQQKSSQAPKLLFHYYDKDFNNEADTPDNFQSRRPNTSFCFLDIRSPGLGDTAMYLCATSRDSGPPYNEQFFGPGTRLTVL.

CDR3 residues: CASSDNRVDYGYTF. The CDR3 bases are TGTGCCAGCAGCGATAACAGGGTGGACTATGGCTACACCTTC. The V and J genes are TRBV2 and TRBJ1-2, with a tentative D call TRBD1 (6 bases). V was shortened by 6 bases and J by 3 bases, with 14 bases between the two germline ends. The V gene's germline CDR1 is SNHLY and CDR2 FYNNEI. The CDR3 loop spans 14 amino acids.

The chain has TRBV4-1 and TRBJ1-2, with 7 bases fitting TRBD1. With 2 bases clipped from V and 4 bases from J, the junction kept 7 bases outside the gene matches. The CDR3 covers 15 residues. Germline CDR1 MGHRA, CDR2 YSYEKL. This CDR3 reads CASSQLPGQRYGYTF. CDR3 in DNA: TGCGCCAGCAGCCAACTACCGGGACAGCGCTATGGCTACACCTTC.

The chain couples TRBV4-3 to TRBJ2-7; the match to TRBD2 covers 8 bases. Germline V lookup: CDR1 LGHNA, CDR2 YSLEER. There are 17 residues in the CDR3. V was pared by 1 base and J by 2 bases, with 10 bases of the junction left unmatched. CDR3 nucleotide sequence: TGCGCCAGCAGCCAAGCCGGCGGTGGGCGGGGGGCCTACGAGCAGTACTTC. Translated: CASSQAGGGRGAYEQYF.

V is TRBV7-8 and J is TRBJ2-7, with 8 bases lining up with TRBD2. The germline V gene encodes CDR1 SGHVS and CDR2 FQNEAQ. The junction had 1 base not matched to a gene; V was cut back by 3 bases and J by 0 bases. The CDR3 extends over 14 amino acids. The CDR3, as DNA: TGTGCCAGCAGCTTCAGCGGGAGCTCCTACGAGCAGTACTTC. It yields the protein CASSFSGSSYEQYF.

This clone was detected a few times. The V gene is TRBV10-1, the J gene TRBJ2-7, with TRBD1 matching over 9 bases. V was clipped by 0 bases and J by 0 bases; unmatched bases: 0. This CDR3 is 15 amino acids long. Germline CDR1 and CDR2: WNHNN and SYGVQD (reference sequence). The CDR3 DNA sequence: TGCGCCAGCAGTGAGTCGGACAGGGGCTCCTACGAGCAGTACTTC. It yields the protein CASSESDRGSYEQYF.

This sequence joins TRBV11-2 and TRBJ2-1; 10 bases fit TRBD2. V trimming: 5 bases; J trimming: 12 bases; junction bases outside the gene matches: 16. This CDR3 has 16 amino acids. Germline V lookup: CDR1 SGHAT, CDR2 FQNNGV. The CDR3 DNA sequence: TGTGCCAGCAGCACTAAGCGGGAGGGCCCCCTGGCGATGCAGTTCTTC. Its translation: CASSTKREGPLAMQFF. Supplemented by reference TRBV11-2 and TRBJ2-1, the full variable domain reads EAGVAQSPRYKIIEKRQSVAFWCNPISGHATLYWYQQILGQGPKLLIQFQNNGVVDDSQLPKDRFSAERLKGVDSTLKIQPAKLEDSAVYLCASSTKREGPLAMQFFGPGTRLTVL.

The chain combines TRBV5-6 with TRBJ2-7, with TRBD1 as a possible D gene (6 bases). With 4 bases removed from V and 0 bases from J, the gap between germline ends came to 8 bases. Germline V lookup: CDR1 SGHDT, CDR2 YYEEEE. The CDR3 is 13 amino acids. The CDR3 here is CASSPDSSYEQYF. As DNA, the CDR3 is TGTGCCAGCAGCCCGGACAGCTCCTACGAGCAGTACTTC. The whole variable domain, filled in from reference TRBV5-6 and TRBJ2-7, reads DAGVTQSPTHLIKTRGQQVTLRCSPKSGHDTVSWYQQALGQGPQFIFQYYEEEERQRGNFPDRFSGHQFPNYSSELNVNALLLGDSALYLCASSPDSSYEQYFGPGTRLTVT.

In this sample, this clone turned up a few times. The V gene is TRBV6-5, the J gene TRBJ2-7; D is uncertain. The germline V gene encodes CDR1 MNHEY and CDR2 SVGAGI. The CDR3 has 11 amino acids. Trimming shortened V by 4 bases and J by 7 bases, and 8 bases separated the two germline ends. The CDR3 coding sequence is TGTGCCAGCAGTTCGCTCGAGGAGCAGTACTTC. Translating it yields CASSSLEEQYF.

The chain couples TRBV7-2 to TRBJ2-1; tentatively, D is TRBD1 (6 bases). This CDR3 contains 14 residues. Between the trimmed V and J ends, which lost 3 bases and 8 bases, there was a span of 14 bases. The germline CDR1 and CDR2 sequences are SGHTA and FQGNSA. The CDR3, as DNA: TGTGCCAGCAGCTTCACAGGGAAGGACCATGAGCAGTTCTTC. Protein sequence: CASSFTGKDHEQFF.

The chain couples TRBV2 to TRBJ2-5, with no clear D. This CDR3 comprises 11 residues. V lost 3 bases to trimming and J lost 8 bases, with 7 bases between them. The germline gives CDR1 SNHLY, CDR2 FYNNEI. The CDR3 sequence is CASSDLVTQYF. The CDR3 DNA is TGTGCCAGCAGTGATCTAGTAACCCAGTACTTC.

V usage is TRBV4-1 and J usage is TRBJ2-1; 10 nucleotides match TRBD2. The V segment lost 1 base and the J segment 8 bases; nucleotides outside the gene matches: 11. CDR3 length: 17 amino acids. Germline V CDR1 and CDR2: MGHRA, YSYEKL. The CDR3 region is CASSQGLTAGGLYEQFF. In DNA, the CDR3 is TGCGCCAGCAGCCAAGGCTTAACAGCGGGGGGGCTGTATGAGCAGTTCTTC.

The V call is TRBV19, the J call TRBJ1-5; 10 nucleotides agree with TRBD1. The V gene end was trimmed by 4 bases and the J gene end by 3 bases; junction bases not matched to a gene: 3. This CDR3 region has 15 residues. CDR1 and CDR2 from the germline V gene are LNHDA and SQIVND (reference sequence). The CDR3 loop reads CASSRDRGNNQPQHF. The DNA of the CDR3 is TGTGCCAGTAGTAGGGACAGGGGCAACAATCAGCCCCAGCATTTT.

The chain is built from TRBV13 and TRBJ2-5; 10 bases line up with TRBD2. This CDR3 spans 16 amino acids. Germline CDR1 reads PRHDT; CDR2 reads FYEKMQ (reference sequence). V shed 1 base and J 11 bases; nucleotides not matched to a gene: 13. As DNA, the CDR3 is TGTGCCAGCAGCTTAGAGGCTAGCGGGGGCCGAATGATTCAGTACTTC. This translates into CASSLEASGGRMIQYF.

V is TRBV19 and J is TRBJ1-2; weak D call: TRBD1 (5 bases). This CDR3 is 15 amino acids long. V lost 0 bases, J lost 5 bases, and 13 bases lay in between. Germline CDR1 LNHDA, CDR2 SQIVND (reference sequence). For the CDR3, the DNA is TGTGCCAGTAGTATAGATACCAGACAGATATATGGCTACACCTTC. It yields the protein CASSIDTRQIYGYTF.

The genes are TRBV5-4 and TRBJ2-3; D may be TRBD2 (5 bases). The germline V gene encodes CDR1 SGHNT and CDR2 YYREEE (reference sequence). This CDR3 has 15 amino acids. Trimming shortened V by 0 bases and J by 0 bases, and 8 bases separated the two germline ends. In DNA form, the CDR3 reads TGTGCCAGCAGCTTGGGAGGGATGAGCACAGATACGCAGTATTTT. This encodes CASSLGGMSTDTQYF.

The rearrangement links TRBV7-6 to TRBJ2-7, with D tentatively TRBD1 (6 bases). Per the germline V gene, CDR1 is SGHVS and CDR2 is FNYEAQ. Trimming stripped 5 bases from V and 4 bases from J, with 12 bases between. The CDR3 spans 13 residues. The CDR3 DNA is TGTGCCAGCAGCCAGGGGTCCGCGTACGAGCAGTACTTC. It specifies CASSQGSAYEQYF.